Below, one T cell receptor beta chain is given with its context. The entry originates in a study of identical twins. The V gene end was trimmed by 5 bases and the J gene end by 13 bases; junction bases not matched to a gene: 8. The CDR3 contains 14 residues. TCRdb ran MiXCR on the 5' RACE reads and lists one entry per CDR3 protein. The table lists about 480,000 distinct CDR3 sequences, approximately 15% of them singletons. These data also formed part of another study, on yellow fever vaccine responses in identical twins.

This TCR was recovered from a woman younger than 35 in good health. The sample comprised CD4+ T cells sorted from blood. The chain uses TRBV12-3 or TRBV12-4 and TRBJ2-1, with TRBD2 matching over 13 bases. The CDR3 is CASSVGLAGAFQFF. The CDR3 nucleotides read TGTGCCAGCAGTGTCGGACTAGCGGGAGCTTTTCAGTTCTTC.